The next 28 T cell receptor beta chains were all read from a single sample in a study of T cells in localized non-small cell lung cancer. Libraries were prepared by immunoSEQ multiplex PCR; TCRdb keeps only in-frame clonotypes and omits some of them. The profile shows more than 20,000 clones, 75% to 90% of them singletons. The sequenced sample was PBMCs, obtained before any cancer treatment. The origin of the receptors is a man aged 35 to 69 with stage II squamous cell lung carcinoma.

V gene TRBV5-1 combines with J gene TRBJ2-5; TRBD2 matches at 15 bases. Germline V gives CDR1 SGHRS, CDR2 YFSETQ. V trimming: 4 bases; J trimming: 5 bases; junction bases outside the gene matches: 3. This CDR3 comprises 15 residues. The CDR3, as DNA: TGCGCCAGCAGCCCAGGACTAGCGGGGGGGGAGACCCAGTACTTC. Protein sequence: CASSPGLAGGETQYF.

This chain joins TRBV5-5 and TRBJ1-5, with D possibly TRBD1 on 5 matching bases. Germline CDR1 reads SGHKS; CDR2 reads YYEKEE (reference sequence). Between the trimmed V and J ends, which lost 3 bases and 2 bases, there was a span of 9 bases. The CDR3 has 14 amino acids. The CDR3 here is CASSSAGGNQPQHF. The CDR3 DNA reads TGTGCCAGCAGCTCCGCGGGGGGCAATCAGCCCCAGCATTTT.

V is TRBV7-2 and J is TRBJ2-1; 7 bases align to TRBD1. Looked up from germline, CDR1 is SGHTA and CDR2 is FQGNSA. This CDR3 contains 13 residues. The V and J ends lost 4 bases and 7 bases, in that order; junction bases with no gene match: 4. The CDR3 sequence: CASSSGQLNEQFF. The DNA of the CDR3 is TGTGCCAGCAGCTCGGGACAGTTGAATGAGCAGTTCTTC.

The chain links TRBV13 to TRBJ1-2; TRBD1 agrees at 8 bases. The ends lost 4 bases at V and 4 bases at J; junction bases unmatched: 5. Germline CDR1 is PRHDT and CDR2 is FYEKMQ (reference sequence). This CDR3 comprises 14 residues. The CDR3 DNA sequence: TGTGCCAGCAGCTCAGGACAGGGAGGCTATGGCTACACCTTC. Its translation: CASSSGQGGYGYTF.

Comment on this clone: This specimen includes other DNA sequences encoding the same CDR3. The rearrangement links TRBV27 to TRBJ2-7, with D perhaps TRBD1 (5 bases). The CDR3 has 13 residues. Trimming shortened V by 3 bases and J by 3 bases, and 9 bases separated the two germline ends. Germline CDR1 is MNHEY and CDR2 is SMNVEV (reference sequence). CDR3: CASSLGRSYEQYF. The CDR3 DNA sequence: TGTGCCAGCAGTTTGGGGCGGAGCTACGAGCAGTACTTC.

This CDR3 reads CAWSVRTGGPEAFF. In nucleotides, the CDR3 is TGTGCCTGGAGTGTAAGGACAGGGGGCCCTGAAGCTTTCTTT. The chain joins TRBV30 to TRBJ1-1, with TRBD1 identical over 11 bases. CDR3 length: 14 residues. Germline values: CDR1 GTSNPN, CDR2 SVGIG (reference sequence). Trimming cost V 0 bases and J 6 bases; bases outside gene matches: 3.

The chain's CDR3 is CASSFGLRTVYEQYF. The CDR3 DNA follows: TGCGCCAGCAGCTTCGGACTGCGCACGGTATACGAGCAGTACTTC. The chain joins TRBV5-1 to TRBJ2-7; tentatively, D is TRBD2 (5 bases). Germline CDR1 and CDR2: SGHRS and YFSETQ. This CDR3 is 15 amino acids long. Trimming took 2 bases from V and 4 from J, leaving 16 bases between them. Using reference TRBV5-1 and TRBJ2-7 for the parts outside the CDR3, the full variable domain is KAGVTQTPRYLIKTRGQQVTLSCSPISGHRSVSWYQQTPGQGLQFLFEYFSETQRNKGNFPGRFSGRQFSNSRSEMNVSTLELGDSALYLCASSFGLRTVYEQYFGPGTRLTVT.

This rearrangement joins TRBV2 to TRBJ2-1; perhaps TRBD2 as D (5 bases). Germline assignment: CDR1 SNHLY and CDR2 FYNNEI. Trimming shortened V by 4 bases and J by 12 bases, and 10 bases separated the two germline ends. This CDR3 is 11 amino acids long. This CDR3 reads CASSAAGLQFF. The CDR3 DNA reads TGTGCCAGCAGTGCTGCGGGTTTGCAGTTCTTC.

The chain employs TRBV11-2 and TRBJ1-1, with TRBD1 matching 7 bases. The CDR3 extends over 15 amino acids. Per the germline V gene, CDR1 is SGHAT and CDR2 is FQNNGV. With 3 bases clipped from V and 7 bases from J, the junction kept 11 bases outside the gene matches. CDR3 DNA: TGTGCCAGCAGCTTTTTACGATCGGGACAGCTTGAAGCTTTCTTT. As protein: CASSFLRSGQLEAFF. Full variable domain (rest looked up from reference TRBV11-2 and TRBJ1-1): EAGVAQSPRYKIIEKRQSVAFWCNPISGHATLYWYQQILGQGPKLLIQFQNNGVVDDSQLPKDRFSAERLKGVDSTLKIQPAKLEDSAVYLCASSFLRSGQLEAFFGQGTRLTVV.

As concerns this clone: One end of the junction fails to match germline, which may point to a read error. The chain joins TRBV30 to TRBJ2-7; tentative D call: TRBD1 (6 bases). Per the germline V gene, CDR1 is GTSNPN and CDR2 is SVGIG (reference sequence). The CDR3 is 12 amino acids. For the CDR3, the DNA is TGTGCCTGGAGTGCCCAGGGGTACGGGCAGTACTTC. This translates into CAWSAQGYGQYF.

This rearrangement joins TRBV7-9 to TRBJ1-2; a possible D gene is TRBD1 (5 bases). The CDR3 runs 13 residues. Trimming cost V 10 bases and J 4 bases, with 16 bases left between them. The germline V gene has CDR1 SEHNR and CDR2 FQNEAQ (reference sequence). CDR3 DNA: TGTGCCACCCCCTGGGGAGGGGCCTATGGCTACACCTTC. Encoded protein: CATPWGGAYGYTF.

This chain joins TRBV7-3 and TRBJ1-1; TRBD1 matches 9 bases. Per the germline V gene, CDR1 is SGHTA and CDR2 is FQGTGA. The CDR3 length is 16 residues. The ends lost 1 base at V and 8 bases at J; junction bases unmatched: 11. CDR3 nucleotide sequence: TGTGCCAGCAGCTTAATAGGTGGACAGGGGTACGCGGAAGCTTTCTTT. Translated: CASSLIGGQGYAEAFF.

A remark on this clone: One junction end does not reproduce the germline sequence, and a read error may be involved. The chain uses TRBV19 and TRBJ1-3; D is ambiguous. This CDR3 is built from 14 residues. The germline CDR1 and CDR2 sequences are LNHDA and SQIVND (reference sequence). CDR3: CASRIDIAGNTIYF. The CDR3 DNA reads TGTGCCAGTAGGATAGACATCGCTGGAAACACCATATATTTT.

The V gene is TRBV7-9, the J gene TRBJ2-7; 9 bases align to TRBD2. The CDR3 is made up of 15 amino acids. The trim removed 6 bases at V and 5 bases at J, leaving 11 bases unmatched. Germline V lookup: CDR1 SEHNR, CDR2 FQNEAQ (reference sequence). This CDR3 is CASSKAGGAEHEQYF. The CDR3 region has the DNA TGTGCCAGCAGTAAGGCGGGGGGGGCTGAGCACGAGCAGTACTTC. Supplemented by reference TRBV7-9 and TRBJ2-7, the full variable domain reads DTGVSQNPRHKITKRGQNVTFRCDPISEHNRLYWYRQTLGQGPEFLTYFQNEAQLEKSRLLSDRFSAERPKGSFSTLEIQRTEQGDSAMYLCASSKAGGAEHEQYFGPGTRLTVT.

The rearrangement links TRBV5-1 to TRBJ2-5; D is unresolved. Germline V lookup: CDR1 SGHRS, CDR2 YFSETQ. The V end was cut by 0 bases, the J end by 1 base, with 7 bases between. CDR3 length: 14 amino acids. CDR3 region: CASSLDTIQETQYF. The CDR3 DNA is TGCGCCAGCAGCTTGGACACCATCCAAGAGACCCAGTACTTC.

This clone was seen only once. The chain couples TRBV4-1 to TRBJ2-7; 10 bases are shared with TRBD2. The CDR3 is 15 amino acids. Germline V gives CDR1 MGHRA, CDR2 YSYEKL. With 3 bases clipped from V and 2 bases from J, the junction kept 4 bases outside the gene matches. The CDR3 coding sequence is TGCGCCAGCAGCCAGGGGACTAGCGCAGCCTACGAGCAGTACTTC. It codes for CASSQGTSAAYEQYF.

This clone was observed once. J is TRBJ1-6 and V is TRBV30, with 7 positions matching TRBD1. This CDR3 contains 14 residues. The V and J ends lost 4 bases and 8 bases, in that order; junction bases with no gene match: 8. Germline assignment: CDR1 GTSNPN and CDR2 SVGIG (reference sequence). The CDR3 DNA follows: TGTGCCTGGACCGACAGGGTTTTCGATTCACCCCTCCACTTT. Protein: CAWTDRVFDSPLHF.

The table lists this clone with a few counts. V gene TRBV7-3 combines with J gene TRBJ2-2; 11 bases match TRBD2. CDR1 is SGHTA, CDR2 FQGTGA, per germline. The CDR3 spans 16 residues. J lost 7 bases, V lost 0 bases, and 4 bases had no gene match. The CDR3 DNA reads TGTGCCAGCAGCTTAACGCTAGCGGGAGGTAACGGGGAGCTGTTTTTT. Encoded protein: CASSLTLAGGNGELFF.

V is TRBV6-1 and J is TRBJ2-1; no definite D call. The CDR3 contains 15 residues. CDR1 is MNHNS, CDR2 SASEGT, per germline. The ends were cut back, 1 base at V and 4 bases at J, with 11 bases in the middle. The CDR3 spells CASSEERPPYNEQFF. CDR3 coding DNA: TGTGCCAGCAGTGAAGAAAGGCCACCATACAATGAGCAGTTCTTC.

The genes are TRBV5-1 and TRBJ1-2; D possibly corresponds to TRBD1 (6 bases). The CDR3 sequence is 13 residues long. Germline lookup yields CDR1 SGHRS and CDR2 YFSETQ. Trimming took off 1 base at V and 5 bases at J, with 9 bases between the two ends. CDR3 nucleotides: TGCGCCAGCAGCTTGATAACAGGGTATGGCTACACCTTC. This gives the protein CASSLITGYGYTF. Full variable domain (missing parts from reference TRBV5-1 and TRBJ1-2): KAGVTQTPRYLIKTRGQQVTLSCSPISGHRSVSWYQQTPGQGLQFLFEYFSETQRNKGNFPGRFSGRQFSNSRSEMNVSTLELGDSALYLCASSLITGYGYTFGSGTRLTVV.

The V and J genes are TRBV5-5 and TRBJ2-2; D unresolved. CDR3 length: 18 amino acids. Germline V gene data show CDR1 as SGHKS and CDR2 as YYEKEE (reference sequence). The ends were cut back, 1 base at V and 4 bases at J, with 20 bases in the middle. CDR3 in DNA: TGTGCCAGCAGCTTGAAAGGTGTGGGTGCGTACGGCACCGGGGAGCTGTTTTTT. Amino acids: CASSLKGVGAYGTGELFF.

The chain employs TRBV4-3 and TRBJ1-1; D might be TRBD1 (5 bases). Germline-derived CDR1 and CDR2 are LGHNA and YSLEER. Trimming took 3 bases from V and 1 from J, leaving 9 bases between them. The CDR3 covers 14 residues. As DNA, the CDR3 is TGCGCCAGCAGCCAGCGGGGGGGGAACACTGAAGCTTTCTTT. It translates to CASSQRGGNTEAFF.

The CDR3 coding sequence is TGCAGTGCCCGTAGCGGGAGAGTGCAGTACTTC. It specifies CSARSGRVQYF. V and J are TRBV20-1 and TRBJ2-7; the match to TRBD2 covers 9 bases. With V trimmed by 6 bases and J by 9 bases, 6 bases remained unmatched. The CDR3 runs to 11 residues. Germline V gene data show CDR1 as DFQATT and CDR2 as SNEGSKA (reference sequence).

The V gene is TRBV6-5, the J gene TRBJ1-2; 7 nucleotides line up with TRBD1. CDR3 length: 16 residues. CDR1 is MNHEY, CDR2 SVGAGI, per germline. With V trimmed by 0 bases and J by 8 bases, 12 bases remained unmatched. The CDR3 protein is CASSYSKLQGPWGYTF. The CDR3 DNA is TGTGCCAGCAGTTACTCCAAGTTACAGGGGCCCTGGGGCTACACCTTC.

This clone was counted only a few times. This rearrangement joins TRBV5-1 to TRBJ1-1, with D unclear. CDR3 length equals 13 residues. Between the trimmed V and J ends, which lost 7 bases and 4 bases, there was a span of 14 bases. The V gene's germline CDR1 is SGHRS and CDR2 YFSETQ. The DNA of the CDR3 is TGCGCCAGCGCAGTCGACCCGAGCACTGAAGCTTTCTTT. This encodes CASAVDPSTEAFF.

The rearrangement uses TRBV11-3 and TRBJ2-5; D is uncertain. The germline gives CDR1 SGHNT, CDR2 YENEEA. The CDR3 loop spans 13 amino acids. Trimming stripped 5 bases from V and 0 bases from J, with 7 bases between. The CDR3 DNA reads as TGTGCCAGCAGCCCCTTGGACCAAGAGACCCAGTACTTC. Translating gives CASSPLDQETQYF.

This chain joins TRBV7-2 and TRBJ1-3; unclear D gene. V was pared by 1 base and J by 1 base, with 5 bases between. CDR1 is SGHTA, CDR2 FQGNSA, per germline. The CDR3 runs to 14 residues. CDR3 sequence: CASSLVGSGNTIYF. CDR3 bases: TGTGCCAGCAGCTTAGTGGGTTCTGGAAACACCATATATTTT.

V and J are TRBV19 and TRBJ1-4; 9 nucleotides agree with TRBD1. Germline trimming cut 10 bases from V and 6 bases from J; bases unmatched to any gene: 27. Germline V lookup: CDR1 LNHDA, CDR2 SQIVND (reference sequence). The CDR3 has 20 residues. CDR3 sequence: CANPGGETGGEKTPYEKLFF. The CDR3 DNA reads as TGTGCCAACCCGGGGGGTGAAACAGGGGGCGAAAAAACCCCTTATGAAAAACTGTTTTTT.